This record covers a single TCR beta chain. Its antigen is not identified. Treatment: approximately 18 received Ad26.COV2.S at low or high dose, single or two shots; 5 received placebo; per-sample allocation not given. At day 63 after the first vaccine or placebo injection, samples were drawn. An Ad26 vector was used to express Wuhan-strain SARS-CoV-2 spike as the vaccine. This entry comes from a study of Ad26.COV2.S vaccination and SARS-CoV-2 variants. TCRdb keeps only in-frame clones here, not all; method: immunoSEQ multiplex PCR. Among some 300,000 clones listed, about 86% were seen once. V lost 0 bases to trimming and J lost 5 bases, with 12 bases between them. Germline V gives CDR1 SGHRS, CDR2 YFSETQ. The CDR3 spans 14 residues. Notes on the study in general: Among vaccine recipients, spike-specific TCR breadth exceeded that of placebo recipients.

The sequence was collected from a person between 18 and 65 years old who received the Ad26.COV2.S COVID-19 vaccine or a placebo. The chain carries TRBV5-1 and TRBJ2-7, with D maybe TRBD2 (5 bases). The sample was peripheral blood, taken in a trial of Ad26.COV2.S vaccine versus placebo. The CDR3 DNA sequence: TGCGCCAGCAGCTTGGCCCGAGGGCTTGACGAGCAGTACTTC. It encodes CASSLARGLDEQYF.